Following are 12 T cell receptor beta chains from one sample sequenced in a study of T cells in localized non-small cell lung cancer. Measured with immunoSEQ multiplex PCR; TCRdb has only the in-frame clones, and not every one. The sample records around 35,000 clones, 85% to 95% being singletons. Here the sequenced sample was peripheral blood, taken before any cancer treatment. Receptors originate from an older female donor with stage I lung adenocarcinoma.

CDR3 loop: CASSYTDKNTEAFF. The CDR3 nucleotides are TGTGCCAGCAGTTACACGGACAAGAACACTGAAGCTTTCTTT. The chain combines TRBV6-6 with TRBJ1-1; D possibly corresponds to TRBD1 (5 bases). This CDR3 is 14 amino acids long. Between the trimmed V and J ends, which lost 2 bases and 1 base, there was a span of 8 bases. CDR1 MNHNY and CDR2 SVGAGI come from the germline V gene (reference sequence).

The gene calls are TRBV5-4 and TRBJ1-4, with D perhaps matching TRBD1 (5 bases). Looked up from germline, CDR1 is SGHNT and CDR2 is YYREEE (reference sequence). The CDR3 contains 15 residues. V gave up 0 bases and J gave up 6 bases, with 12 bases separating them. The CDR3 DNA follows: TGTGCCAGCAGCTTGGCCGGGCAGGGTCATGAAAAACTGTTTTTT. Its translation: CASSLAGQGHEKLFF.

V gene TRBV7-9 combines with J gene TRBJ2-1; 7 bases align to TRBD2. Trimming took 5 bases from V and 7 from J; bases not matched to a gene: 11. Germline V CDR1 and CDR2: SEHNR, FQNEAQ (reference sequence). The CDR3 contains 15 residues. CDR3 in amino acids: CASSPSGGNGNEQFF. The DNA for the CDR3 is TGTGCCAGCAGCCCCTCGGGGGGTAATGGGAATGAGCAGTTCTTC.

The chain is built from TRBV5-1 and TRBJ1-2; 7 bases are a match to TRBD1. This CDR3 comprises 15 residues. CDR1 and CDR2 from the germline V gene are SGHRS and YFSETQ. Trimming took 4 bases from V and 1 from J; bases not matched to a gene: 7. DNA for the CDR3: TGCGCCAGCAGCCTCGAGGGACAGTTTAACTATGGCTACACCTTC. Protein: CASSLEGQFNYGYTF.

CDR3 sequence (DNA): TGTGCCAGCAGCTTATCGGGAGGTGGAAACACCATATATTTT. Translating it yields CASSLSGGGNTIYF. The V gene is TRBV5-4, the J gene TRBJ1-3, with D unclear. The ends were cut back, 2 bases at V and 3 bases at J, with 9 bases in the middle. This CDR3 is 14 amino acids long. Germline CDR1 reads SGHNT; CDR2 reads YYREEE (reference sequence).

The V call is TRBV6-5, the J call TRBJ2-1, with 14 bases aligning to TRBD2. Germline V gives CDR1 MNHEY, CDR2 SVGAGI. This CDR3 spans 15 amino acids. V lost 5 bases and J lost 6; bases outside the gene matches: 3. The DNA of the CDR3 is TGTGCCAGCAGTCGACTAGCGGGGGGGGGCAATGAGCAGTTCTTC. Translated, it gives CASSRLAGGGNEQFF.

J is TRBJ2-7 and V is TRBV7-9; D is uncertain. Germline CDR1 is SEHNR and CDR2 is FQNEAQ (reference sequence). This CDR3 has 14 residues. Trimming shortened V by 5 bases and J by 5 bases, and 16 bases separated the two germline ends. The CDR3 protein is CASSLRTPQDEQYF. DNA of the CDR3: TGTGCCAGCAGCCTCCGGACCCCTCAAGACGAGCAGTACTTC.

J is TRBJ2-7 and V is TRBV7-8; no firm D call. V was cut by 0 bases and J by 6 bases, with 6 bases left in between. The CDR3 loop spans 12 amino acids. Germline CDR1 reads SGHVS; CDR2 reads FQNEAQ. The CDR3 is CASSLASGEQYF. The CDR3 DNA follows: TGTGCCAGCAGCTTAGCGTCTGGCGAGCAGTACTTC.

The chain employs TRBV30 and TRBJ2-5; D unclear. The CDR3 loop spans 12 amino acids. Germline CDR1 and CDR2: GTSNPN and SVGIG (reference sequence). V lost 0 bases to trimming and J lost 1 base, with 3 bases between them. CDR3 in DNA: TGTGCCTGGAGTGTGGCCCAAGAGACCCAGTACTTC. The encoded protein is CAWSVAQETQYF.

The chain uses TRBV7-2 and TRBJ1-1; possible D gene TRBD1, 6 bases. Trimming shortened V by 5 bases and J by 1 base, and 11 bases separated the two germline ends. Germline V lookup: CDR1 SGHTA, CDR2 FQGNSA. The length of the CDR3 is 14 residues. CDR3 in amino acids: CASSTRRGNTEAFF. CDR3 nucleotide sequence: TGTGCCAGCAGCACCCGCAGGGGGAACACTGAAGCTTTCTTT.

The chain combines TRBV7-9 with TRBJ2-1, with unresolved D. Between the trimmed V and J ends, which lost 1 base and 12 bases, there was a span of 10 bases. Germline values: CDR1 SEHNR, CDR2 FQNEAQ (reference sequence). This CDR3 has 12 amino acids. Here the CDR3 reads CASSLDGMVQFF. The CDR3 DNA reads TGTGCCAGCAGCTTAGATGGTATGGTGCAGTTCTTC.

The chain employs TRBV28 and TRBJ2-6, with D possibly matching TRBD2 (6 bases). V gave up 11 bases and J gave up 4 bases, with 18 bases separating them. The germline CDR1 and CDR2 sequences are MDHEN and SYDVKM. The CDR3 has 15 residues. CDR3 sequence reads: CAGSRGGLGANVLTF. The DNA of the CDR3 is TGTGCCGGGAGTAGAGGAGGGTTGGGGGCCAACGTCCTGACTTTC.